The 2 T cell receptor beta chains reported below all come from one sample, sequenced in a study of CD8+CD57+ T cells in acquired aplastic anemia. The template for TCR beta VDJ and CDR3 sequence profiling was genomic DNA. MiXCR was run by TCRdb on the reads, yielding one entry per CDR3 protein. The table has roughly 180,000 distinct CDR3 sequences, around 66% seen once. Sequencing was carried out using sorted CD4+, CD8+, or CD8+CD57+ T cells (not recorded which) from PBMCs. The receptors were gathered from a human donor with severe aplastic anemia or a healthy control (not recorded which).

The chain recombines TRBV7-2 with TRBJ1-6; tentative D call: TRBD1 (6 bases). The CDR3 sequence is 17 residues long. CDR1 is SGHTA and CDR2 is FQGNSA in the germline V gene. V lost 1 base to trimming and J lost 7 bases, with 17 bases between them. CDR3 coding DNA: TGTGCCAGCAGCTTAGATCACAGGGCAACAGGGAATTCACCCCTCCACTTT. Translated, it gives CASSLDHRATGNSPLHF. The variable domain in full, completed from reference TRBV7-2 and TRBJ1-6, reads GAGVSQSPSNKVTEKGKDVELRCDPISGHTALYWYRQSLGQGLEFLIYFQGNSAPDKSGLPSDRFSAERTGGSVSTLTIQRTQQEDSAVYLCASSLDHRATGNSPLHFGNGTRLTVT.

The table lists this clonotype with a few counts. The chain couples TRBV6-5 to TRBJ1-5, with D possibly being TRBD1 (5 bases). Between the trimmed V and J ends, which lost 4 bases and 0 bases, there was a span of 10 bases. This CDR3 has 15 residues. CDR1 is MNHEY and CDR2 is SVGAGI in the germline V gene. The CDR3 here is CASSCDSNSNQPQHF. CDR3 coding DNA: TGTGCCAGCAGTTGTGACAGCAATAGCAATCAGCCCCAGCATTTT.